This T cell receptor beta chain is from a study of shared clonotypes between healthy human individuals. In the authors' methods: There were no quality scores in the junction-only immunoSEQ sequences, so filtering differed. Profiled with immunoSEQ multiplex PCR; TCRdb holds only in-frame clones, not every one. V, J and clone size are those of that table, while D and trimming were read from the DNA. The sample carries about 2 million clones, about 95% recorded once. The CDR3 sequence is 13 residues long. CDR1 MNHEY and CDR2 SVGAGI come from the germline V gene. Trimming removed 2 bases from V and 4 bases from J, with 8 bases in between.

The chain carries TRBV6-5 and TRBJ1-2; D ambiguous. The sequenced material came from naive CD4+ T cells sorted from blood. The subset here: CD45RA+ positively selected. The receptor's source is a man aged 18 to 29 in good health. CDR3 nucleotides: TGTGCCAGCAGTTACGGGTCAAGCTATGGCTACACCTTC. Its translation: CASSYGSSYGYTF.